This T cell receptor beta chain originates from a study of CD8 T cells in ankylosing spondylitis. Study results and caveats: Disease-associated clones were reportedly significantly overrepresented in matched ankylosing spondylitis synovial fluid. What seemed typical of ankylosing spondylitis blood was a TCR beta motif built from eight highly homologous variants. CD8+ disease-linked clones were present at relatively low frequencies in blood. Both synovial fluid and blood in reactive arthritis had previously been reported to carry some motif variants.

Libraries for TCR beta were made by quantitative 5'-RACE with molecular barcodes. TCRdb redid the calling of the 5' RACE reads with MiXCR, one entry per CDR3 protein. The sample consists of around 770,000 distinct CDR3 sequences, under 20% of them appearing once. This clonotype occurred a few times. What it binds is not known. The sample consisted of blood, either unsorted or a sorted T cell fraction (not recorded which). The receptor comes from a male donor with ankylosing spondylitis.

As DNA, the CDR3 is TGCGCCAGCAGCCAAGAGGCGTCCTCCTTCTACGAGCAGTACTTC. This encodes CASSQEASSFYEQYF. V is TRBV4-1 and J is TRBJ2-7, with D unresolved. The length of the CDR3 is 15 residues. Trimming pared 0 bases from V and 3 bases from J, leaving 12 bases between. Germline-derived CDR1 and CDR2 are MGHRA and YSYEKL.